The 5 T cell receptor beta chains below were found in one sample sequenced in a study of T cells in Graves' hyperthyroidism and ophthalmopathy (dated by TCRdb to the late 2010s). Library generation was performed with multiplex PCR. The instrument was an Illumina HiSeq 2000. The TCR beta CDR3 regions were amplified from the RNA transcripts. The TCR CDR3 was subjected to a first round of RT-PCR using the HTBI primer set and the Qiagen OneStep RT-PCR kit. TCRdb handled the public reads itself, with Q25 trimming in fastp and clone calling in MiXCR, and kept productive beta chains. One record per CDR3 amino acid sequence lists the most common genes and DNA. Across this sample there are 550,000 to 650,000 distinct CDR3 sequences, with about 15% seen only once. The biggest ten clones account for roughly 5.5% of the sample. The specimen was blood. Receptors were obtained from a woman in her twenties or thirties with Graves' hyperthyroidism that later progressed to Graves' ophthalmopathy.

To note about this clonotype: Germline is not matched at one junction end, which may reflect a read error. CDR3: CASSKTRLAYHETQYF. The CDR3 nucleotides read TGCGCCAGCAGCAAAACAAGACTAGCGTATCATGAGACCCAGTACTTC. This rearrangement joins TRBV28 to TRBJ2-5; 8 nucleotides match TRBD2. CDR3 length: 16 amino acids. The germline gives CDR1 MDHEN, CDR2 SYDVKM.

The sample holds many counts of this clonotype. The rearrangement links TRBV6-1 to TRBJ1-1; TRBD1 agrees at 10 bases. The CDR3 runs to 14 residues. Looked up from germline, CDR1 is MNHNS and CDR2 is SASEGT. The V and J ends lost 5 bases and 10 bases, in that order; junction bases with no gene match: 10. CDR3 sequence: CASSKTGQGRVAFF. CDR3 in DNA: TGTGCCAGCAGTAAAACGGGACAGGGGAGGGTAGCTTTCTTT.

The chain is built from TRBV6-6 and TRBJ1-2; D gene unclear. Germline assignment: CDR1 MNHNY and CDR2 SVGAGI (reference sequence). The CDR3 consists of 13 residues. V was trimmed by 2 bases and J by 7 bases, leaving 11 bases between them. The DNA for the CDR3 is TGTGCCAGCAGTTACGGCCAGGTCGGTGGCTACACCTTC. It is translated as CASSYGQVGGYTF.

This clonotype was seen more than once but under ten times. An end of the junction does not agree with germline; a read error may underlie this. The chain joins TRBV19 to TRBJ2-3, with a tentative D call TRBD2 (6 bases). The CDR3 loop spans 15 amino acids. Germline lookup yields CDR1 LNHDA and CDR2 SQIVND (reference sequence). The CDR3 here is CASSMISGATGTQYF. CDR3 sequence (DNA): TGTGCCAGTAGTATGATTAGCGGAGCCACAGGTACGCAGTATTTT.

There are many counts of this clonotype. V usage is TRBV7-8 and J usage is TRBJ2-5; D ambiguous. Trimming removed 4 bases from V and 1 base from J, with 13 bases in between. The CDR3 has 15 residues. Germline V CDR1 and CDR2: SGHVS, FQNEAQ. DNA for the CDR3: TGTGCCAGCAGCTCCCTTTACTCTGTCCAAGAGACCCAGTACTTC. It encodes CASSSLYSVQETQYF.